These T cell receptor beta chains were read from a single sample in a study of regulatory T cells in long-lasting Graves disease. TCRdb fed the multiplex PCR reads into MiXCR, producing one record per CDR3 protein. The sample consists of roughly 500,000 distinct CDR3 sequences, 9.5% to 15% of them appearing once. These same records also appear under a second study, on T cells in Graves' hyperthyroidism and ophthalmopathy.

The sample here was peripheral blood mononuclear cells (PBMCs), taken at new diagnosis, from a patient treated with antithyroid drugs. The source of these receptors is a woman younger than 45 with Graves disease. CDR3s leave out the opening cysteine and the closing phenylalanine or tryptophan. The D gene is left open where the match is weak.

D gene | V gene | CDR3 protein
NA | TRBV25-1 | ASSDAPRGLTEAF
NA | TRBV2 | ASGGRASPNYGYT
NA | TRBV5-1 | ASSLESTSYEQY
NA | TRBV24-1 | ATSDRKGLPNTGELF
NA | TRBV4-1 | ASGQDVGRNYGYT
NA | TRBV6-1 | ASSVGAAPYEQY
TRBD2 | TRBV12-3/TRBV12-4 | ASSLFGTRGEQY
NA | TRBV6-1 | ASSLPDSGNTIY
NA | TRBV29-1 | SVGFKQWTVSWETQY
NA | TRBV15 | ATSTYLGTDTQY
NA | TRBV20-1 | SARGGAYTGELF
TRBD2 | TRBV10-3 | AISESTGGTVYEQY
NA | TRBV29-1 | SVGQGSSYNEQF
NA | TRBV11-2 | ASSASGWGRLGGAV
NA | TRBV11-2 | ASSLEAYYEQY
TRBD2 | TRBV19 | ASSMSSGSSYEQY
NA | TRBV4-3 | ASSQARRGSQGSRYGYT
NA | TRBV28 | ASSRIIRGRGQETQY
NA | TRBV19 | ASSIVGASNEQF
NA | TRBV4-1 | ASSQDAGLSSYNEQF